This entry lists 9 T cell receptor beta chains sequenced from one sample in a study of control samples from healthy donors and cancer patients. TCRdb keeps only in-frame clones here, not all; method: immunoSEQ multiplex PCR. The repertoire holds more than 75,000 clones, with approximately 90% as singletons. Sequencing was performed on PBMCs. The receptors derive from a woman aged 55 to 70 with head and neck cancer.

V usage is TRBV6-5 and J usage is TRBJ2-2; D is ambiguous. Trimming took 0 bases from V and 1 from J, leaving 9 bases between them. CDR3 length: 16 residues. Per the germline V gene, CDR1 is MNHEY and CDR2 is SVGAGI. CDR3 sequence reads: CASSYSRQVNTGELFF. The CDR3 nucleotides read TGTGCCAGCAGTTACTCGAGGCAGGTGAACACCGGGGAGCTGTTTTTT.

This clone was counted once. V is TRBV15 and J is TRBJ2-3; 9 bases align to TRBD2. The CDR3 length is 16 residues. CDR1 and CDR2 (germline): LNHNV, YYDKDF (reference sequence). V shed 0 bases and J 6 bases; nucleotides not matched to a gene: 7. CDR3 loop: CATSRDLAGGADTQYF. In DNA, the CDR3 is TGTGCCACCAGCAGAGATCTGGCGGGAGGGGCCGATACGCAGTATTTT.

The J gene is TRBJ2-1, the V gene TRBV5-1; 8 bases fit TRBD1. Germline loops: CDR1 SGHRS, CDR2 YFSETQ. V shed 3 bases, J shed 10 bases, and the junction held 12 bases outside the gene matches. CDR3 length: 15 amino acids. CDR3 bases: TGCGCCAGCAGCTCTGGACAGGGATCGGTAAACGAGCAGTTCTTC. Protein product: CASSSGQGSVNEQFF.

The gene calls are TRBV6-5 and TRBJ2-3; no reliable D call. The CDR3 loop spans 13 amino acids. Trimming removed 6 bases from V and 0 bases from J, with 7 bases in between. The germline V gene has CDR1 MNHEY and CDR2 SVGAGI. The CDR3 region has the DNA TGTGCCAGCAGGTCGCCCAGCACAGATACGCAGTATTTT. This codes for CASRSPSTDTQYF.

The chain carries TRBV9 and TRBJ2-7; 10 bases match TRBD2. Germline-derived CDR1 and CDR2 are SGDLS and YYNGEE. V gave up 4 bases and J gave up 2 bases; unmatched junction bases: 6. The CDR3 is 15 amino acids. The CDR3 loop reads CASSPGLAATYEQYF. In DNA form, the CDR3 reads TGTGCCAGCAGCCCCGGACTAGCGGCAACCTACGAGCAGTACTTC.

The chain links TRBV18 to TRBJ1-4, with a possible D match to TRBD1 (5 bases). Looked up from germline, CDR1 is KGHSH and CDR2 is LQKENI. V lost 3 bases, J lost 7 bases, and 9 bases lay in between. CDR3 length: 13 amino acids. CDR3 nucleotides: TGTGCCAGCTCACCGGGGGGGACTGAAAAACTGTTTTTT. Protein sequence: CASSPGGTEKLFF.

This sequence joins TRBV6-5 and TRBJ1-2; 7 bases line up with TRBD1. V shed 2 bases and J 6 bases; nucleotides not matched to a gene: 6. The CDR3 spans 14 residues. CDR1 MNHEY and CDR2 SVGAGI come from the germline V gene. CDR3 sequence reads: CASSYGKGANGYTF. The CDR3 nucleotides are TGTGCCAGCAGTTACGGGAAGGGGGCGAATGGCTACACCTTC.

This clone was recorded only once. J is TRBJ1-6 and V is TRBV27, with D possibly matching TRBD1 (5 bases). The germline CDR1 and CDR2 sequences are MNHEY and SMNVEV (reference sequence). Trimming left V 5 bases short and J 5 bases short, with 10 bases between. CDR3 length equals 14 residues. The CDR3 loop is CASSKGRDNSPLHF. The CDR3 nucleotides are TGTGCCAGCAGTAAGGGACGGGATAATTCACCCCTCCACTTT.

This clone was observed a single time. The V call is TRBV12-5, the J call TRBJ2-7, with 7 bases that match TRBD2. V lost 3 bases and J lost 6; bases outside the gene matches: 5. The germline V gene encodes CDR1 LGHNT and CDR2 FRNRAP. CDR3 length: 13 residues. CDR3 nucleotides: TGTGCTAGTGGTTTTGGGGAGGGCAGCGAGCAGTACTTC. Protein sequence: CASGFGEGSEQYF.